This T cell receptor beta chain emerged from a study of T cells in Graves' hyperthyroidism and ophthalmopathy. General study findings and limits: Blood also carried most thyroid clonotypes expanded above 0.001.

TCR beta CDR3 regions were amplified from RNA transcripts. The HTBI primer set was used in a first-round RT-PCR of the TCR CDR3. TCRdb recomputed calls from the multiplex PCR reads with MiXCR, one row per CDR3 protein. The table records 500,000 to 650,000 distinct CDR3 sequences, roughly 14% of them present only once. The study left out patients who had uncontrolled infection, other autoimmune disease, pregnancy or lactation. Each diagnosis was grounded in clinical symptoms, serum thyroxine and TRAb, thyroid ultrasound, and orbital computed tomography. This clonotype was detected ten times or more. The antigen is undetermined. The CDR3 spans 18 residues. Germline V gene sequence: CDR1 MNHEY, CDR2 SVGAGI. Germline trimming cut 0 bases from V and 2 bases from J; bases unmatched to any gene: 10.

What was sequenced was blood. The TCR comes from a woman between 50 and 59 years old with Graves' ophthalmopathy. This chain links TRBV6-5 with TRBJ2-7; TRBD1 matches 10 bases. In nucleotides, the CDR3 is TGTGCCAGCAGTTACTCACCCGGGACAGGGGACCTCACCTACGAGCAGTACTTC. It yields the protein CASSYSPGTGDLTYEQYF.